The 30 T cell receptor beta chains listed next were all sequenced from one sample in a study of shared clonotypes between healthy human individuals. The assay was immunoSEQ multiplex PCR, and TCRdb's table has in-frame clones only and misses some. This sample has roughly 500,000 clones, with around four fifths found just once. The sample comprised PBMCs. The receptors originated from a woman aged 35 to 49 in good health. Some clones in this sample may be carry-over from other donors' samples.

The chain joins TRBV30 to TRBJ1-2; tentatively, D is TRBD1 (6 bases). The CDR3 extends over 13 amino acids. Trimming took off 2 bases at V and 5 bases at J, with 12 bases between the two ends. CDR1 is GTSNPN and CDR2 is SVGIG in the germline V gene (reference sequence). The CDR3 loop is CAWSSTGQYGYTF. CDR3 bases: TGTGCCTGGAGTTCGACCGGACAGTATGGCTACACCTTC.

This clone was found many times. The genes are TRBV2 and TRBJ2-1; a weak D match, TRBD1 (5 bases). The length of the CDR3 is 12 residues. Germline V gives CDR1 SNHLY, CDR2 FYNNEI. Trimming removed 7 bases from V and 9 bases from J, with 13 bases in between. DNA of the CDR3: TGTGCCAGCACCTCCTGGGGCACTGAGCAGTTCTTC. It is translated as CASTSWGTEQFF.

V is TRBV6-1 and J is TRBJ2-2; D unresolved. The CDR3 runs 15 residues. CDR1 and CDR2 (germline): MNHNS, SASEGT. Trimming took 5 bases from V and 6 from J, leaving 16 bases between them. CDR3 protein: CASSSRHVGPGELFF. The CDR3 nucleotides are TGTGCCAGCAGTTCGCGACACGTCGGACCCGGGGAGCTGTTTTTT.

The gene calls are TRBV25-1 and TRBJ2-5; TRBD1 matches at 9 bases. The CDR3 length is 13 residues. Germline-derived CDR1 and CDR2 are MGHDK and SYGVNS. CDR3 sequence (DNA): TGTGCTACATTGGGACAGGGACGGGAGACCCAGTACTTC. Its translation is CATLGQGRETQYF.

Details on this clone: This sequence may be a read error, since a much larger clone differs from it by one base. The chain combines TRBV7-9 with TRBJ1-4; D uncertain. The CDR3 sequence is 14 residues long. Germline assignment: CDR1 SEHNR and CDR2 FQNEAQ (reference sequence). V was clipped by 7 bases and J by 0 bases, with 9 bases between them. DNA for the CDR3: TGTGCCAGCAACTTGACCTCAACTAATGAAAAACTGTTTTTT. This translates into CASNLTSTNEKLFF.

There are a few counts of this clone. The CDR3 sequence is CASSLVVGGNYGYTF. Written as DNA, the CDR3 is TGTGCCAGCAGCTTAGTAGTTGGAGGGAACTATGGCTACACCTTC. This chain connects TRBV7-2 to TRBJ1-2, with D uncertain. The CDR3 is 15 residues long. In germline, CDR1 is SGHTA, CDR2 FQGNSA. The germline V and J ends were trimmed by 1 base and 2 bases, with 11 bases remaining between them.

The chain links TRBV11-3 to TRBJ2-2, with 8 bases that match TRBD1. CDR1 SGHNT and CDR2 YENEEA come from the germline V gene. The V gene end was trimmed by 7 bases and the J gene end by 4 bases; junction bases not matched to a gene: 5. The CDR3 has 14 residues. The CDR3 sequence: CASKAGGSTGELFF. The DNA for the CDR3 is TGTGCCAGCAAGGCAGGGGGCTCCACCGGGGAGCTGTTTTTT.

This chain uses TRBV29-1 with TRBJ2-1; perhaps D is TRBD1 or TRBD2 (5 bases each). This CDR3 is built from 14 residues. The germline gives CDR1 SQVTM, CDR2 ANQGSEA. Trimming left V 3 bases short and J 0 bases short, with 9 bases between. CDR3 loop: CSVDGTGSYNEQFF. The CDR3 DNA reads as TGCAGCGTTGATGGGACGGGCTCCTACAATGAGCAGTTCTTC.

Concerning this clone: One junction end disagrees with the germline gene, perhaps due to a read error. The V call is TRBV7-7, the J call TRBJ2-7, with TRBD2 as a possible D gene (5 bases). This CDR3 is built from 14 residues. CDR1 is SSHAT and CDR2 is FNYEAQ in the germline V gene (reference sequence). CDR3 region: CASSLARGLSEQYF. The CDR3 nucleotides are TGTGCTAGCAGCTTAGCCCGGGGATTAAGCGAGCAGTACTTC. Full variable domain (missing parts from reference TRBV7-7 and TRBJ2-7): GAGVSQSPRYKVTKRGQDVTLRCDPISSHATLYWYQQALGQGPEFLTYFNYEAQPDKSGLPSDRFSAERPEGSISTLTIQRTEQRDSAMYRCASSLARGLSEQYFGPGTRLTVT.

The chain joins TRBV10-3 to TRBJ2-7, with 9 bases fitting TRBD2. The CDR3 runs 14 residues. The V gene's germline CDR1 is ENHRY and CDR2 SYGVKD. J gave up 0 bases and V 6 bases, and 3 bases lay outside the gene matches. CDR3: CAIRSTSGSYEQYF. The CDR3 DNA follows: TGTGCCATCAGGTCGACTAGCGGCTCCTACGAGCAGTACTTC.

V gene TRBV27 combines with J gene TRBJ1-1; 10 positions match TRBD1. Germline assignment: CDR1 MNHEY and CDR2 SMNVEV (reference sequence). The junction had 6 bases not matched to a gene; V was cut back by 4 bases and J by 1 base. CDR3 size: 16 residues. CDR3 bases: TGTGCCAGCAGTTACTCGGGACAGGGGACGAACACTGAAGCTTTCTTT. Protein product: CASSYSGQGTNTEAFF.

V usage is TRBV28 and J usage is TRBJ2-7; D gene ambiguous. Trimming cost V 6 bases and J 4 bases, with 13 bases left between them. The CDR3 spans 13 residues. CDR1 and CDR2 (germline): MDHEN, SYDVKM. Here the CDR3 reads CASRSGSVYEQYF. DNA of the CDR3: TGTGCCAGCAGGTCCGGGTCGGTATACGAGCAGTACTTC. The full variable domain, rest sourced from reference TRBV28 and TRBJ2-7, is DVKVTQSSRYLVKRTGEKVFLECVQDMDHENMFWYRQDPGLGLRLIYFSYDVKMKEKGDIPEGYSVSREKKERFSLILESASTNQTSMYLCASRSGSVYEQYFGPGTRLTVT.

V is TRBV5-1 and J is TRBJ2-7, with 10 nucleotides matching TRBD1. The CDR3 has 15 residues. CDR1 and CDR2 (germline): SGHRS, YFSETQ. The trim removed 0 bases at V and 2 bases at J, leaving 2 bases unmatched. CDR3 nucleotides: TGCGCCAGCAGCTTGGTGACAGGGGGCGCCTACGAGCAGTACTTC. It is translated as CASSLVTGGAYEQYF.

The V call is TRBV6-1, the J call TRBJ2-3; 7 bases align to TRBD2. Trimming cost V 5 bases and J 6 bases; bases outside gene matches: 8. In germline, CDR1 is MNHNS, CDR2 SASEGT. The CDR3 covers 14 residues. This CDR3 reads CASSSGKDLDTQYF. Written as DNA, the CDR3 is TGTGCCAGCAGTAGCGGGAAAGACTTGGATACGCAGTATTTT.

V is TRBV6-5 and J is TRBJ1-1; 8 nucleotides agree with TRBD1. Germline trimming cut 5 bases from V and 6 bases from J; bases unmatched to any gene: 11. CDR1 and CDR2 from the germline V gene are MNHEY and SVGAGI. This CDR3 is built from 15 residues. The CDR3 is CASSPPRGRGAEAFF. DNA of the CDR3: TGTGCCAGCAGTCCCCCCAGGGGGCGTGGAGCTGAAGCTTTCTTT.

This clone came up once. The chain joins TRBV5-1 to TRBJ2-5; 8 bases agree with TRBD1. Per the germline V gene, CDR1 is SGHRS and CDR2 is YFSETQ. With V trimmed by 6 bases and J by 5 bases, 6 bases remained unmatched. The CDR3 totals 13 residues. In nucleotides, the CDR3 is TGCGCCAGCAACTCAGGGGGCGTGGAGACCCAGTACTTC. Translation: CASNSGGVETQYF.

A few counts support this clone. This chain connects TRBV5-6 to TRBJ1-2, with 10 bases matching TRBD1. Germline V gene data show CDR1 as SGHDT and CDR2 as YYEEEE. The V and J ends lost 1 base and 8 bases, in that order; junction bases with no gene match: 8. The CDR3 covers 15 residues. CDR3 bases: TGTGCCAGCAGCTTGTATAGGACAGGGGGAGGCGGCTACACCTTC. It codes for CASSLYRTGGGGYTF.

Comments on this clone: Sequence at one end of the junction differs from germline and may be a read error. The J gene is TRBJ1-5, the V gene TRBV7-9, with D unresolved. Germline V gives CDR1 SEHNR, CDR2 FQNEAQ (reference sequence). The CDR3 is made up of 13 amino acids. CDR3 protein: CASSLLSTQPQHF. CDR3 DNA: TGTGCCAGCAGCTTACTGAGCACTCAGCCCCAGCATTTT.

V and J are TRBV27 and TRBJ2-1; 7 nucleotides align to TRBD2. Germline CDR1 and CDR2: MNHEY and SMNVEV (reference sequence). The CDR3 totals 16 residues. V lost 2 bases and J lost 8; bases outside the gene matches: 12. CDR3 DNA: TGTGCCAGCAGTTTACTAGCGGTGAATCCTTTGGATGAGCAGTTCTTC. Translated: CASSLLAVNPLDEQFF.

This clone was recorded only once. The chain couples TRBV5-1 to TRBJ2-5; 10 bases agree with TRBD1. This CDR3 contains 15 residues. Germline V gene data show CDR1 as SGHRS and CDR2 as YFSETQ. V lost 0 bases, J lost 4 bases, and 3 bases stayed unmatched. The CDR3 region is CASSLGQGARETQYF. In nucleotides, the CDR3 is TGCGCCAGCAGCTTGGGACAGGGGGCGCGAGAGACCCAGTACTTC.

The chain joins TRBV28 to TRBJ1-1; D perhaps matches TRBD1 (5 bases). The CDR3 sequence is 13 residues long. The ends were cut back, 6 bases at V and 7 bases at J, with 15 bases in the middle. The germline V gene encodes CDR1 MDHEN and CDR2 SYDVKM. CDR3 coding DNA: TGTGCCAGCAGCACATACGATACAGGTGAAGCTTTCTTT. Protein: CASSTYDTGEAFF.

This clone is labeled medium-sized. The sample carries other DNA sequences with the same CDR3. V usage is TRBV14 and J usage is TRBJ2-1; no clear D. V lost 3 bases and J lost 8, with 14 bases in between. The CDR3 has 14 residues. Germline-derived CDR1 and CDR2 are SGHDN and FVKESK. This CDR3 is CASSQRDLEDEQFF. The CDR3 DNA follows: TGTGCCAGCAGCCAGCGCGACTTAGAGGATGAGCAGTTCTTC.

CDR3 amino acids: CASSPRTGGSYEQYF. CDR3 sequence (DNA): TGCGCCAGCAGCCCTCGGACAGGGGGCTCCTACGAGCAGTACTTC. The chain joins TRBV5-1 to TRBJ2-7, with TRBD1 matching 10 bases. The CDR3 contains 15 residues. Losses at the gene ends were 4 bases for V and 0 bases for J; bases not matched to a gene: 4. The germline V gene encodes CDR1 SGHRS and CDR2 YFSETQ. Variable domain in full (rest from reference TRBV5-1 and TRBJ2-7): KAGVTQTPRYLIKTRGQQVTLSCSPISGHRSVSWYQQTPGQGLQFLFEYFSETQRNKGNFPGRFSGRQFSNSRSEMNVSTLELGDSALYLCASSPRTGGSYEQYFGPGTRLTVT.

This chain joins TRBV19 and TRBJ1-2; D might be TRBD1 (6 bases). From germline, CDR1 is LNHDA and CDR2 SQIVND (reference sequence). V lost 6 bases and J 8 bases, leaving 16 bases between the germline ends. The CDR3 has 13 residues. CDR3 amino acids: CASRSGESVGYTF. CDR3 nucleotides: TGTGCCAGTAGATCAGGGGAATCGGTGGGCTACACCTTC. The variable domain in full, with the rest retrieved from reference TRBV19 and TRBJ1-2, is DGGITQSPKYLFRKEGQNVTLSCEQNLNHDAMYWYRQDPGQGLRLIYYSQIVNDFQKGDIAEGYSVSREKKESFPLTVTSAQKNPTAFYLCASRSGESVGYTFGSGTRLTVV.

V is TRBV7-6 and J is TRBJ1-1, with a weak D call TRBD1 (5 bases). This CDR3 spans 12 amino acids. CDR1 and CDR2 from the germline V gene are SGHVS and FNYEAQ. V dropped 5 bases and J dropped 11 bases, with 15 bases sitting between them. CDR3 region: CASSPAAGPAFF. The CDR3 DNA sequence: TGTGCCAGCAGCCCCGCCGCGGGGCCCGCTTTCTTT. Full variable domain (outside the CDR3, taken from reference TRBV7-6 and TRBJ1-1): GAGVSQSPRYKVTKRGQDVALRCDPISGHVSLYWYRQALGQGPEFLTYFNYEAQQDKSGLPNDRFSAERPEGSISTLTIQRTEQRDSAMYRCASSPAAGPAFFGQGTRLTVV.

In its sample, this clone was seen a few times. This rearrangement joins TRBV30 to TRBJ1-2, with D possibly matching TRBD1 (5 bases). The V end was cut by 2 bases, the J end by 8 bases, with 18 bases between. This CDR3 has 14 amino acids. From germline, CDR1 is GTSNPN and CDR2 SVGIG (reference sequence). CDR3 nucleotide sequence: TGTGCCTGGAGTTGGACACGCGAGGTCGCAGGCTACACCTTC. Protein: CAWSWTREVAGYTF.

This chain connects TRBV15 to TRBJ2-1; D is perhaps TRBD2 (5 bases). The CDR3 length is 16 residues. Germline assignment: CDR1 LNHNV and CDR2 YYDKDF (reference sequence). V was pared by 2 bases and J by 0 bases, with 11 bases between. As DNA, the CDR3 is TGTGCCACCAGCAGAACCCCCGGGGTCTCCTACAATGAGCAGTTCTTC. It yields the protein CATSRTPGVSYNEQFF.

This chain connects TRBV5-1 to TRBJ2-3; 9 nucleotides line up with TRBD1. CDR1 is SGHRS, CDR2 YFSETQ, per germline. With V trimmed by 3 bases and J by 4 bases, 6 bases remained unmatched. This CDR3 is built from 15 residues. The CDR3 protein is CASSSGTGWADTQYF. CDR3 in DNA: TGCGCCAGCAGCTCCGGGACAGGGTGGGCAGATACGCAGTATTTT.

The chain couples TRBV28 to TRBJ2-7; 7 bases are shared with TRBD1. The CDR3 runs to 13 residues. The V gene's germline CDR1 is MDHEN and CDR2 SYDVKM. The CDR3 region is CAVRDSRSYEQYF. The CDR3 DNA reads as TGTGCGGTTCGGGACAGCCGCTCCTACGAGCAGTACTTC.

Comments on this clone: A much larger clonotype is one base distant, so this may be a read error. The CDR3 loop reads CASSLEREDGDTQYF. Here the CDR3 DNA reads TGTGCCAGCAGCTTGGAGCGGGAGGATGGAGATACGCAGTATTTT. V usage is TRBV5-4 and J usage is TRBJ2-3; 9 nucleotides align to TRBD2. Trimming took 0 bases from V and 5 from J; bases not matched to a gene: 4. The CDR3 length is 15 residues. CDR1 and CDR2 (germline): SGHNT, YYREEE (reference sequence).